The sequence of this TCR beta chain was determined in a study of blood T cell repertoires in COVID-19. Original processing methods: Counts of nucleated cells, estimated from reference gene primer amplification, were obtained. Data came from immunoSEQ multiplex PCR; TCRdb stores just in-frame clones and leaves some out. The V and J calls and clone size come from that table; D and trimming were worked out from the DNA. The sample includes hundreds of thousands of clones, roughly 87% of them seen just once. The CDR3 sequence is 15 residues long. The trim removed 1 base at V and 7 bases at J, leaving 6 bases unmatched. CDR1 SGHNT and CDR2 YYREEE come from the germline V gene (reference sequence).

The V call is TRBV5-4, the J call TRBJ1-4; 8 bases map to TRBD1. Sequenced material: PBMCs or T cells enriched from blood (not recorded which). This TCR came from a woman aged 25 to 39 who had recovered from COVID-19. The CDR3 DNA follows: TGTGCCAGCAGCTTGCGGACAGGGAGGACTGAAAAACTGTTTTTT. It specifies CASSLRTGRTEKLFF. Complete variable domain (other parts from reference TRBV5-4 and TRBJ1-4): ETGVTQSPTHLIKTRGQQVTLRCSSQSGHNTVSWYQQALGQGPQFIFQYYREEENGRGNFPPRFSGLQFPNYSSELNVNALELDDSALYLCASSLRTGRTEKLFFGSGTQLSVL.